Below, 12 T cell receptor beta chains from the same sample are listed, as sequenced in a study of regulatory T cells in long-lasting Graves disease. In building TCR beta libraries, iRepertoire HTBI primers were used together with Arm-PCR of CDR3 regions. In TCRdb, the multiplex PCR reads were re-called with MiXCR into one record per CDR3 protein. The sample records approximately 440,000 distinct CDR3 sequences, around 20% being singletons. The time point denotes: persistent/refractory GD, antithyroid drugs over 5 years with positive TRAb. The TCR library used RNA extracted from PBMCs. The sample here was peripheral blood mononuclear cells (PBMCs), taken when the disease was refractory, from a patient treated with antithyroid drugs. These receptors originate from a female donor with Graves disease.

This clonotype was counted between two and nine times. The J gene is TRBJ1-5, the V gene TRBV20-1, with D perhaps matching TRBD1 (5 bases). V lost 3 bases, J lost 0 bases, and 15 bases lay in between. Germline V CDR1 and CDR2: DFQATT, SNEGSKA (reference sequence). CDR3 size: 16 residues. The CDR3 sequence: CSARARELTSNQPQHF. CDR3 DNA: TGCAGTGCTAGGGCCAGGGAGCTAACTAGCAATCAGCCCCAGCATTTT.

The chain combines TRBV11-2 with TRBJ1-2; the match to TRBD1 covers 10 bases. Germline CDR1 is SGHAT and CDR2 is FQNNGV. V dropped 1 base and J dropped 5; count of bases not matched to a gene: 13. The CDR3 contains 18 residues. The CDR3 DNA sequence: TGTGCCAGCAGCTTAGCTTTCCGGGACAGGGGAAAGGGGTATGGCTACACCTTC. Amino acid sequence: CASSLAFRDRGKGYGYTF.

The chain uses TRBV7-3 and TRBJ2-2, with 14 bases fitting TRBD2. The V and J ends lost 5 bases and 9 bases, in that order; junction bases with no gene match: 8. Germline assignment: CDR1 SGHTA and CDR2 FQGTGA. The CDR3 contains 16 residues. CDR3 residues: CASSPGGTSGSRELFF. CDR3 DNA: TGTGCCAGCAGCCCCGGAGGGACTAGCGGGAGCCGGGAGCTGTTTTTT.

The V call is TRBV18, the J call TRBJ1-2; no firm D call. V was pared by 0 bases and J by 3 bases, with 14 bases between. Germline V gene sequence: CDR1 KGHSH, CDR2 LQKENI. This CDR3 contains 16 residues. The CDR3 reads CASSPPSQFLDYGYTF. CDR3 nucleotides: TGTGCCAGCTCACCACCTTCTCAGTTCCTTGACTATGGCTACACCTTC.

In this sample, this clonotype turned up a few times. The chain has TRBV28 and TRBJ2-6, with 7 bases lining up with TRBD2. The CDR3 loop spans 17 amino acids. Germline V gene data show CDR1 as MDHEN and CDR2 as SYDVKM. V shed 5 bases, J shed 1 base, and the junction held 8 bases outside the gene matches. The CDR3 loop reads CASSNPGLRSGANVLTF. In nucleotides, the CDR3 is TGTGCCAGCAGTAATCCGGGACTACGTTCTGGGGCCAACGTCCTGACTTTC.

This clonotype was counted at least ten times. The chain links TRBV2 to TRBJ2-7; TRBD1 agrees at 8 bases. The ends lost 4 bases at V and 5 bases at J; junction bases unmatched: 7. CDR3 length equals 14 residues. CDR1 is SNHLY, CDR2 FYNNEI, per germline. The CDR3 DNA reads as TGTGCCAGCAGTGGGGACAGGTGGGTGGACGAGCAGTACTTC. As protein: CASSGDRWVDEQYF.

This clonotype was seen more than once but under ten times. This chain joins TRBV19 and TRBJ2-5, with D tentatively TRBD1 (5 bases). V was clipped by 6 bases and J by 5 bases, with 19 bases between them. CDR3 length: 15 amino acids. Germline lookup yields CDR1 LNHDA and CDR2 SQIVND (reference sequence). CDR3 protein: CASSSYVRVEETQYF. DNA for the CDR3: TGTGCCAGTAGCTCCTACGTCAGGGTTGAGGAGACCCAGTACTTC.

In this sample, this clonotype turned up many times. The J gene is TRBJ2-7, the V gene TRBV11-1, with D perhaps matching TRBD1 (6 bases). Per the germline V gene, CDR1 is SGHAT and CDR2 is FQDESV (reference sequence). Trimming pared 2 bases from V and 1 base from J, leaving 9 bases between. This CDR3 is 14 amino acids long. The CDR3 here is CASSLWQGSYEQYF. For the CDR3, the DNA is TGTGCCAGCAGCTTATGGCAGGGGTCCTACGAGCAGTACTTC.

On this clonotype: A much larger clonotype is one base distant, so this may be a read error. The gene calls are TRBV5-1 and TRBJ1-5, with D tentatively TRBD1 (5 bases). V was pared by 4 bases and J by 4 bases, with 12 bases between. The CDR3 sequence is 14 residues long. Per the germline V gene, CDR1 is SGHRS and CDR2 is YFSETQ. The CDR3 DNA reads as TGCGCCAGCAGCCAAGGGACGGATAATCAGCCCCAGCATTTT. The encoded protein is CASSQGTDNQPQHF.

This chain joins TRBV18 and TRBJ1-4; D is unclear. Trimming stripped 4 bases from V and 4 bases from J, with 13 bases between. The CDR3 spans 15 residues. From germline, CDR1 is KGHSH and CDR2 LQKENI. CDR3: CASSLPGPFNEKLFF. CDR3 nucleotides: TGTGCCAGCTCACTCCCAGGACCCTTTAATGAAAAACTGTTTTTT.

In its sample, this clonotype was seen many times. The CDR3 is CASSLVTSNYGYTF. Written as DNA, the CDR3 is TGTGCCAGCAGCTTAGTGACATCTAACTATGGCTACACCTTC. J is TRBJ1-2 and V is TRBV11-2; no clear D. The V end was cut by 1 base, the J end by 0 bases, with 6 bases between. Germline V lookup: CDR1 SGHAT, CDR2 FQNNGV. The CDR3 has 14 residues.

This clonotype was counted only a few times. This may stem from a read error, because a much larger clone lies one nucleotide away. The CDR3 ends on some other residue instead of the conserved phenylalanine or tryptophan, so this is likely a read error. The CDR3 DNA reads TGTGCTGACAGGGTTGGGACAGGCACTGAAGCTTTCTCT. It codes for CADRVGTGTEAFS. The rearrangement uses TRBV2 and TRBJ1-1; 8 bases match TRBD1. Germline-derived CDR1 and CDR2 are SNHLY and FYNNEI. The CDR3 consists of 13 residues.